This TCR beta chain was identified in a study of T cell repertoires in cytomegalovirus infection. In the study overall: Matching HLA type, along with CMV infection, was indicated by public TCR beta signatures.

About this clonotype itself: Its antigen is currently unknown.

Each CDR3 protein gets one entry after TCRdb re-called the reads with MiXCR. The sample carries approximately 500,000 distinct CDR3 sequences, approximately 15% recorded once. Trimming pared 6 bases from V and 4 bases from J, leaving 12 bases between. The CDR3 contains 14 residues. Whole-study findings and limits: Clonotypes of TCR beta that were HLA-C-restricted and CMV-specific dominated the ex vivo response.

Sequenced sample: CD8+ T cells from PBMCs. The genes are TRBV12-3 or TRBV12-4 and TRBJ1-4; TRBD1 is a possible D gene (6 bases). This TCR derives from a human donor in good health (CMV status not recorded). Some clones in this sample may be carry-over from other donors' samples. The CDR3 loop reads CASRNRAFNEKLFF. CDR3 nucleotide sequence: TGTGCCAGCAGAAACAGGGCGTTTAATGAAAAACTGTTTTTT.